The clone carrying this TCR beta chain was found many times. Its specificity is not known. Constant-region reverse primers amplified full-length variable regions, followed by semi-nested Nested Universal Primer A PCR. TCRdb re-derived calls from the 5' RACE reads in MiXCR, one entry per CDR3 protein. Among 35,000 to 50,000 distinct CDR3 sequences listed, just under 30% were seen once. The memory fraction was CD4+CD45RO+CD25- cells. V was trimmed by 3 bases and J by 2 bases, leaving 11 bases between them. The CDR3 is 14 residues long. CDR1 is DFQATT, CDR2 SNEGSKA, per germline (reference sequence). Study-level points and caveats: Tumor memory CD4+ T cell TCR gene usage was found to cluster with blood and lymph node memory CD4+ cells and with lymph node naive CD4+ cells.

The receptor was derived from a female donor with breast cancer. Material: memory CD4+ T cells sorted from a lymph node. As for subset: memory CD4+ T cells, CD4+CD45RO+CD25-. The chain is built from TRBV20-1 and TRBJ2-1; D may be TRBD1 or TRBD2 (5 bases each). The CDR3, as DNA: TGCAGTGCTAGTTTCGGGACCGCCTACAATGAGCAGTTCTTC. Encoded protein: CSASFGTAYNEQFF.